Below are 14 T cell receptor beta chains sequenced from a single sample in a study of cytomegalovirus exposure and HLA in healthy donors (TCRdb year 2017). Library preparation employed the immunoSEQ multiplex PCR assay. Entries here come from immuneACCESS through TCRdb and include only in-frame sequences with V and J called. Some clones fail to appear in such tables; in the studies checked, an unresolved V gene covers under half of the shortfall, and the cause of the remainder is unknown. The sample table holds 200,000 to 250,000 clones, of which over 80% were seen once. Together, the top ten hold around 15% of the sample. The sequenced sample was PBMCs. The receptors shown here come from a woman between 25 and 40 years old in good health and CMV-seropositive.

This sequence joins TRBV5-1 and TRBJ2-7; D gene unclear. V dropped 4 bases and J dropped 5 bases, with 13 bases sitting between them. The V gene's germline CDR1 is SGHRS and CDR2 YFSETQ. The CDR3 extends over 13 amino acids. CDR3 DNA sequence: TGCGCCAGCAGCCCCGACACCGGCCACGAGCAGTACTTC. This codes for CASSPDTGHEQYF.

The chain links TRBV7-9 to TRBJ1-2; 11 bases are a match to TRBD1. The CDR3 is 14 residues long. Per germline, CDR1 SEHNR and CDR2 FQNEAQ (reference sequence). The V segment lost 4 bases and the J segment 5 bases; nucleotides outside the gene matches: 3. The CDR3 loop reads CASSSGQGAYGYTF. DNA of the CDR3: TGTGCCAGCAGCTCAGGACAGGGGGCTTATGGCTACACCTTC.

The CDR3 loop is CAWRAMGQGGGYTF. The CDR3 region has the DNA TGTGCCTGGAGGGCAATGGGACAGGGAGGAGGCTACACCTTC. J is TRBJ1-2 and V is TRBV30, with TRBD1 matching over 9 bases. V dropped 3 bases and J dropped 8; count of bases not matched to a gene: 10. Germline lookup yields CDR1 GTSNPN and CDR2 SVGIG (reference sequence). The CDR3 sequence is 14 residues long.

CDR3 DNA: TGTGCCAGCACCCTAAACGAGGTGAACACTGAAGCTTTCTTT. Translating it yields CASTLNEVNTEAFF. The chain employs TRBV6-6 and TRBJ1-1, with unresolved D. CDR3 length: 14 amino acids. CDR1 and CDR2 (germline): MNHNY, SVGAGI (reference sequence). Trimming cost V 7 bases and J 0 bases, with 12 bases left between them.

This clone was seen a handful of times. The rearrangement uses TRBV6-5 and TRBJ2-2; D uncertain. Per germline, CDR1 MNHEY and CDR2 SVGAGI. V lost 6 bases and J 3 bases, leaving 11 bases between the germline ends. This CDR3 spans 14 amino acids. The CDR3 is CASRGFGYTGELFF. The CDR3, as DNA: TGTGCCAGCAGGGGGTTTGGTTACACCGGGGAGCTGTTTTTT.

This chain joins TRBV6-5 and TRBJ1-2; 7 bases match TRBD1. The CDR3 spans 14 residues. Germline CDR1 is MNHEY and CDR2 is SVGAGI. J was trimmed by 4 bases and V by 6 bases; bases with no gene match: 8. CDR3: CASRSGTDFYGYTF. The CDR3 DNA reads TGTGCCAGCAGAAGCGGGACAGATTTCTATGGCTACACCTTC.

The rearrangement links TRBV7-9 to TRBJ1-1; 9 positions match TRBD1. Per germline, CDR1 SEHNR and CDR2 FQNEAQ (reference sequence). Trimming took 8 bases from V and 6 from J; bases not matched to a gene: 7. The CDR3 totals 13 residues. CDR3 loop: CASEDRDRAEAFF. The CDR3 coding sequence is TGTGCCAGCGAGGACCGGGACAGGGCTGAAGCTTTCTTT. Full variable domain (outside the CDR3, taken from reference TRBV7-9 and TRBJ1-1): DTGVSQNPRHKITKRGQNVTFRCDPISEHNRLYWYRQTLGQGPEFLTYFQNEAQLEKSRLLSDRFSAERPKGSFSTLEIQRTEQGDSAMYLCASEDRDRAEAFFGQGTRLTVV.

This clone is deemed medium-sized. The rearrangement links TRBV7-9 to TRBJ1-1; 8 nucleotides match TRBD1. The CDR3 is 12 residues long. Germline loops: CDR1 SEHNR, CDR2 FQNEAQ (reference sequence). The junction had 4 bases not matched to a gene; V was cut back by 3 bases and J by 10 bases. CDR3: CASSFNDRGAFF. In DNA form, the CDR3 reads TGTGCCAGCAGCTTTAACGACAGGGGAGCTTTCTTT.

The V call is TRBV28, the J call TRBJ1-2; a weak D match, TRBD1 (6 bases). The CDR3 length is 15 residues. Trimming stripped 1 base from V and 4 bases from J, with 13 bases between. Per the germline V gene, CDR1 is MDHEN and CDR2 is SYDVKM. The CDR3 coding sequence is TGTGCCAGCAGTTTATCATTAGGGGGGAGCTATGGCTACACCTTC. Translated: CASSLSLGGSYGYTF.

This clone has a single count. CDR3 in DNA: TGTGCCAGCAGTTATCTGGGACCGAACACTGAAGCTTTCTTT. It yields the protein CASSYLGPNTEAFF. The gene calls are TRBV6-5 and TRBJ1-1, with TRBD1 as a possible D gene (5 bases). The CDR3 length is 14 residues. V was cut by 3 bases and J by 1 base, with 9 bases left in between. Germline CDR1 MNHEY, CDR2 SVGAGI.

This sequence joins TRBV6-1 and TRBJ2-3; no reliable D call. V was shortened by 0 bases and J by 5 bases, with 6 bases between the two germline ends. CDR3 size: 13 residues. CDR1 and CDR2 (germline): MNHNS, SASEGT. CDR3 region: CASSEAPRDTQYF. CDR3 DNA sequence: TGTGCCAGCAGTGAAGCGCCCAGAGATACGCAGTATTTT.

The V and J genes are TRBV6-1 and TRBJ1-3; unclear D gene. Per germline, CDR1 MNHNS and CDR2 SASEGT. Between the trimmed V and J ends, which lost 1 base and 4 bases, there was a span of 17 bases. The CDR3 is made up of 17 amino acids. The CDR3 DNA reads as TGTGCCAGCAGTGAAGGTGGACTGCACCCCCAAGGAAACACCATATATTTT. Its translation: CASSEGGLHPQGNTIYF.

This clone was seen only a few times. The rearrangement joins TRBV5-6 to TRBJ2-2, with D perhaps matching TRBD2 (6 bases). This CDR3 comprises 15 residues. The V and J ends lost 3 bases and 5 bases respectively, with 14 bases between them. Germline V gene sequence: CDR1 SGHDT, CDR2 YYEEEE. In DNA, the CDR3 is TGTGCCAGCAGCTCTACAGGACTATTTACCGGGGAGCTGTTTTTT. Translation: CASSSTGLFTGELFF.

The gene calls are TRBV4-1 and TRBJ1-3; D call uncertain. Germline CDR1 MGHRA, CDR2 YSYEKL. The CDR3 loop spans 17 amino acids. Between the trimmed V and J ends, which lost 3 bases and 2 bases, there was a span of 17 bases. CDR3 in amino acids: CASSHGRGFSAGNTIYF. CDR3 coding DNA: TGCGCCAGCAGCCATGGACGAGGCTTCAGTGCTGGAAACACCATATATTTT.